The clone carrying this TCR beta chain has only a few counts. Its antigen is undetermined. Per germline, CDR1 MRHNA and CDR2 SNTAGT. Trimming took off 0 bases at V and 4 bases at J, with 14 bases between the two ends. This CDR3 has 16 residues. This specimen belongs to a study of T cell repertoires in cytomegalovirus infection. Study in general: Recently described HLA-C-restricted plus well-studied HLA-B-restricted CMV epitopes were used. A matching HLA type, together with CMV infection, was signaled by public TCR beta signatures. Whole-study results and caveats: Cumulated frequencies of public TCR beta families served to identify carriers of CMV plus the relevant HLA.

TCRdb fed the reads into MiXCR, producing one record per CDR3 protein. The profile shows 160,000 or so distinct CDR3 sequences, less than 25% of them singletons. The rearrangement uses TRBV6-4 and TRBJ2-3; D remains ambiguous. The sample consisted of CD8+ T cells from cultured PBMCs, taken from culture after CMV antigen stimulation. This TCR came from a human donor in good health (CMV status not recorded). Some clones in this sample may be carry-over from other donors' samples. The CDR3 bases are TGTGCCAGCAGTGACTCCCCTTCCTACAGTCCAGATACGCAGTATTTT. It translates to CASSDSPSYSPDTQYF.